This TCR beta chain was recovered during a study of CD8+ T cells in alopecia areata. CDR3 length: 13 residues. The V and J ends lost 4 bases and 8 bases, in that order; junction bases with no gene match: 7. CDR1 is MNHEY, CDR2 SMNVEV, per germline (reference sequence). The treatment was: oral pan-JAK inhibitor, 5-10 mg twice daily. Reverse transcribed after extraction, RNA yielded cDNA as the sequencing template. TCRdb's table, derived via immunoSEQ multiplex PCR, lists solely in-frame clones and lacks some. The profile covers 200,000 to 250,000 clones, with around 65% appearing a single time and roughly 4.2% taken by the ten largest.

The clonotype comes from a human donor with alopecia areata. The sequenced sample was CD4+ T cells sorted from blood, obtained at week 4, from a patient treated with tofacitinib. The chain carries TRBV27 and TRBJ1-2; TRBD1 agrees at 7 bases. CDR3 coding DNA: TGTGCCAGCAGTTCCAATGGACAGGAGGGCTACACCTTC. Its translation: CASSSNGQEGYTF.